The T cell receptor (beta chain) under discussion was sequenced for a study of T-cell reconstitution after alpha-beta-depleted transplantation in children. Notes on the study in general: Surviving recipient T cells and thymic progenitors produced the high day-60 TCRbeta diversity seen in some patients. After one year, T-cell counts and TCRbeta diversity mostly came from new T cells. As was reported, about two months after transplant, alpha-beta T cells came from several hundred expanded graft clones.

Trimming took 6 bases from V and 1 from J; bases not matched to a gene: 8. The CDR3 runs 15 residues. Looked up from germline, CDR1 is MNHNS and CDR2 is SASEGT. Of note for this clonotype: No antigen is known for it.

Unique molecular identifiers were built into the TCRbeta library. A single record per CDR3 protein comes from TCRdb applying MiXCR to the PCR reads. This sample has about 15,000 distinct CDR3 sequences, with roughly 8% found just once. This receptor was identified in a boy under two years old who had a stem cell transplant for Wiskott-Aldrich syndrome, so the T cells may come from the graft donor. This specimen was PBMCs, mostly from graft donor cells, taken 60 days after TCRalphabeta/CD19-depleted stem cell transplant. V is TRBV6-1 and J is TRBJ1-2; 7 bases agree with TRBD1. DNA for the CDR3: TGTGCCAGCAGATTGGGGACAGCCTATAACTATGGCTACACCTTC. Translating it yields CASRLGTAYNYGYTF.